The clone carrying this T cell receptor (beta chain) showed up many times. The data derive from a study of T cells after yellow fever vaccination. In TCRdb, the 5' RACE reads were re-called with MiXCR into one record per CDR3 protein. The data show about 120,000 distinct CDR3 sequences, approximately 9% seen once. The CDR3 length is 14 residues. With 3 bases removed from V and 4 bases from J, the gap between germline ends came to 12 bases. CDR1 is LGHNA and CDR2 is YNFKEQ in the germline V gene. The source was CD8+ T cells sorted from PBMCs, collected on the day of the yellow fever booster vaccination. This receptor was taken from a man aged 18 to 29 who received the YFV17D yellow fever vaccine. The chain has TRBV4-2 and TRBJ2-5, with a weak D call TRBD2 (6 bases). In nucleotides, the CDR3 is TGTGCCAGCAGCCACGGGACTGGAGGAGAGACCCAGTACTTC. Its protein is CASSHGTGGETQYF.